A selection of T cell receptor beta chains follows, all from one sample in a study of blood T cells in healthy people across ages. TCRdb reanalysed the 5' RACE reads using MiXCR and keeps one entry per CDR3 protein. The table includes about 1.7 million distinct CDR3 sequences, approximately 28% detected once. The sequenced sample was blood. These receptors were taken from a woman aged 25 to 45 in good health. Each CDR3 is given with its conserved first and last residue. A D gene is named only where the DNA matches it firmly. Some rows mark clone size as missing; the rest say once, few, many or name a class of expanded clone.

D gene,V gene,clone size,J gene,CDR3 protein,CDR3 DNA
.,TRBV20-1,.,TRBJ2-1,CSASYPRGVGNEQFF,TGCAGTGCCTCCTACCCCAGGGGCGTAGGTAATGAGCAGTTCTTC
.,TRBV20-1,few,TRBJ1-2,CSARDEWGYGYTF,TGCAGTGCTAGAGATGAGTGGGGCTATGGCTACACCTTC
TRBD1,TRBV14,few,TRBJ1-5,CASSQGGTGFNQPQHF,TGTGCCAGCAGCCAAGGAGGGACAGGGTTCAATCAGCCCCAGCATTTT
TRBD1,TRBV20-1,few,TRBJ1-1,CSASGRGRGFEAFF,TGCAGTGCTTCGGGCAGGGGGCGCGGATTCGAAGCTTTCTTT
.,TRBV25-1,few,TRBJ2-1,CASSEWVYNEQFF,TGTGCCAGCAGTGAATGGGTTTACAATGAGCAGTTCTTC
.,TRBV28,few,TRBJ1-1,CASSPLGPDTEAFF,TGTGCCAGCAGTCCCCTAGGACCGGACACTGAAGCTTTCTTT
TRBD2,TRBV10-3,many,TRBJ2-3,CAISPQTSGISTDTQYF,TGTGCCATCAGCCCCCAGACTAGCGGCATTAGCACAGATACGCAGTATTTT
.,TRBV4-3,.,TRBJ1-1,CASSQDTTGALGSEAFF,TGCGCCAGCAGCCAAGATACTACGGGTGCTCTGGGCTCTGAAGCTTTCTTT
.,TRBV7-2,.,TRBJ1-6,CASSPAGRPHF,TGTGCCAGCAGCCCCGCCGGCCGTCCCCACTTT
.,TRBV3-1,.,TRBJ2-7,CASSQGALVSYEQYF,TGTGCCAGCAGCCAAGGGGCATTGGTGTCCTACGAGCAGTACTTC
TRBD2,TRBV6-2/TRBV6-3,.,TRBJ2-1,CASSSQLERGGRNEQFF,TGTGCCAGCAGTTCCCAGTTGGAACGGGGGGGCAGGAATGAGCAGTTCTTC
.,TRBV12-5,many,TRBJ2-6,CASGLTGVLTF,TGTGCTAGTGGTTTGACGGGAGTCCTGACTTTC
TRBD2,TRBV20-1,many,TRBJ2-7,CSASGTSPEQYF,TGCAGTGCTAGTGGGACTAGCCCTGAGCAGTACTTC
.,TRBV7-6,.,TRBJ2-1,CASSLALGQNEQFF,TGTGCCAGCAGCTTAGCGCTGGGGCAGAACGAGCAGTTCTTC
.,TRBV7-9,.,TRBJ1-2,CASSLQGEGNYGYTF,TGTGCCAGCAGCTTACAGGGCGAGGGTAACTATGGCTACACCTTC
.,TRBV20-1,.,TRBJ1-6,CSAGDSSPLHF,TGCAGTGCTGGGGACTCTTCACCCCTCCACTTT
TRBD2,TRBV5-1,many,TRBJ2-5,CASSLRTSGSLYF,TGCGCCAGCAGCCTTAGGACTAGCGGGAGTCTGTACTTC
TRBD1,TRBV28,few,TRBJ2-7,CASSYNLDRRTYEQYF,TGTGCCAGCAGTTACAACTTGGACAGGAGGACCTACGAGCAGTACTTC
.,TRBV5-1,.,TRBJ1-1,CASSLYTGTNTEAFF,TGCGCCAGCAGCTTGTATACAGGGACGAACACTGAAGCTTTCTTT
.,TRBV7-8,few,TRBJ1-5,CASSLQRRSNQPQHF,TGTGCCAGCAGCTTACAGCGGCGTAGCAATCAGCCCCAGCATTTT
TRBD1,TRBV5-5,.,TRBJ1-2,CASSLAVFTGVNYGYTF,TGTGCCAGCAGCTTGGCCGTTTTTACAGGGGTTAACTATGGCTACACCTTC
.,TRBV4-1,few,TRBJ2-5,CASSQVEGTGETQYF,TGCGCCAGCAGCCAAGTCGAGGGGACGGGGGAGACCCAGTACTTC
.,TRBV20-1,.,TRBJ2-5,CSARDLSPSLTQETQYF,TGCAGTGCTAGAGATTTGAGCCCCTCATTGACCCAAGAGACCCAGTACTTC
TRBD1,TRBV24-1,.,TRBJ2-1,CATSDTTGGSEQFF,TGTGCCACCAGTGATACCACAGGGGGCAGTGAGCAGTTCTTC
.,TRBV6-5,many,TRBJ1-2,CASSYDGGSGYGYTF,TGTGCCAGCAGTTACGATGGGGGGAGCGGCTATGGCTACACCTTC
.,TRBV5-5,many,TRBJ2-3,CASSLDGPPGGDTQYF,TGTGCCAGCAGCTTGGACGGACCCCCAGGAGGGGATACGCAGTATTTT
.,TRBV3-1,.,TRBJ2-7,CASSQDWGRREQYF,TGTGCCAGCAGCCAAGACTGGGGCCGGAGGGAGCAGTACTTC
TRBD1,TRBV7-9,.,TRBJ2-5,CASSHGTGRETQYF,TGTGCCAGCAGCCACGGGACAGGGCGAGAGACCCAGTACTTC
.,TRBV10-2,many,TRBJ1-2,CASSEGVGFYGYTF,TGCGCCAGCAGTGAGGGTGTGGGATTTTATGGCTACACCTTC
TRBD1,TRBV20-1,.,TRBJ2-7,CSARGDRGVVGREQYF,TGCAGTGCTAGAGGGGACAGGGGAGTGGTGGGGCGCGAGCAGTACTTC
TRBD1,TRBV12-3/TRBV12-4,few,TRBJ1-2,CVSKGTENYGYTF,TGTGTCAGCAAGGGGACAGAGAACTATGGCTACACCTTC
.,TRBV2,many,TRBJ2-3,CASSTRELLPDTQYF,TGTGCCAGCAGTACCCGGGAGCTGCTACCAGATACGCAGTATTTT
.,TRBV4-3,.,TRBJ2-7,CASSQDAVGAPYEQYF,TGCGCCAGCAGCCAAGATGCCGTGGGGGCCCCCTACGAGCAGTACTTC
TRBD1,TRBV19,.,TRBJ1-5,CASGQGARNQPQHF,TGTGCCAGTGGACAGGGGGCCCGCAATCAGCCCCAGCATTTT
TRBD2,TRBV5-1,.,TRBJ2-5,CASRETSAEEETQYF,TGCGCCAGCAGAGAAACTAGCGCCGAAGAAGAGACCCAGTACTTC
TRBD2,TRBV4-2,.,TRBJ2-1,CASSQLAGGGNEQFF,TGTGCCAGCAGCCAACTAGCGGGGGGAGGGAATGAGCAGTTCTTC
.,TRBV6-2/TRBV6-3,few,TRBJ2-5,CATRQETQYF,TGTGCCACCCGTCAAGAGACCCAGTACTTC
TRBD1,TRBV12-3/TRBV12-4,few,TRBJ2-1,CASSGGQGDFNEQFF,TGTGCCAGCAGTGGGGGACAGGGTGATTTTAATGAGCAGTTCTTC
.,TRBV7-2,many,TRBJ2-3,CASKRGGDTQYF,TGTGCCAGCAAGAGAGGGGGAGATACGCAGTATTTT
TRBD1,TRBV7-3,.,TRBJ2-3,CASSPMTGERADTQYF,TGTGCCAGCAGCCCCATGACAGGGGAGAGGGCAGATACGCAGTATTTT
.,TRBV4-3,many,TRBJ1-2,CASSQTGAYGYTF,TGCGCCAGCAGCCAGACAGGTGCCTATGGCTACACCTTC
TRBD1,TRBV20-1,.,TRBJ1-4,CSARPNRTGSYEKRFF,TGCAGTGCTAGACCTAACCGGACAGGGTCATACGAAAAACGGTTTTTT
.,TRBV5-5,many,TRBJ2-7,CASSLVYYDYEQYF,TGTGCCAGCAGCTTGGTCTACTACGACTACGAGCAGTACTTC
TRBD2,TRBV7-6,.,TRBJ2-1,CASSPTSDSFNEQFF,TGTGCCAGCAGCCCGACTAGCGACTCCTTCAATGAGCAGTTCTTC
.,TRBV5-1,few,TRBJ1-1,CASANYMNTEAFF,TGCGCCAGCGCCAACTACATGAACACTGAAGCTTTCTTT
.,TRBV12-5,.,TRBJ2-4,CASGSFIQGAAGNVQYF,TGTGCTAGTGGTTCCTTCATACAGGGTGCGGCGGGGAACGTTCAGTACTTC
.,TRBV7-9,.,TRBJ2-3,CASSSRGKGDTQYF,TGTGCCAGCAGCTCCCGGGGAAAAGGTGATACGCAGTATTTT
.,TRBV29-1,.,TRBJ1-4,CSVAGVKQGIATNEKLFF,TGCAGCGTTGCTGGGGTAAAACAGGGCATCGCAACTAATGAAAAACTGTTTTTT